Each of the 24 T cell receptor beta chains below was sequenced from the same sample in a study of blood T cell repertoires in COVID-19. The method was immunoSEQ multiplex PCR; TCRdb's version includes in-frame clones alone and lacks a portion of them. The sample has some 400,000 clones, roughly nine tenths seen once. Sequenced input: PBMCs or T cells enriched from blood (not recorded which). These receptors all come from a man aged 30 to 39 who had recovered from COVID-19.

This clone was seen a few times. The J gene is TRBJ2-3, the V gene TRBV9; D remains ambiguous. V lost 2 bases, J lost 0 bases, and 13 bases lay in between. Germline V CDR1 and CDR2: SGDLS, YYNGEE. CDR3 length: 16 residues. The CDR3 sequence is CASSVSTGASTDTQYF. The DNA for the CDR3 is TGTGCCAGCAGCGTGAGTACTGGTGCTAGCACAGATACGCAGTATTTT.

CDR3 in DNA: TGCGCCAGCAGCTTTTTTCGTCCGACAGGACAAGAGACCCAGTACTTC. The encoded protein is CASSFFRPTGQETQYF. The genes are TRBV5-1 and TRBJ2-5; tentatively, D is TRBD1 (6 bases). This CDR3 spans 16 amino acids. Germline CDR1 is SGHRS and CDR2 is YFSETQ. V was shortened by 2 bases and J by 2 bases, with 16 bases between the two germline ends.

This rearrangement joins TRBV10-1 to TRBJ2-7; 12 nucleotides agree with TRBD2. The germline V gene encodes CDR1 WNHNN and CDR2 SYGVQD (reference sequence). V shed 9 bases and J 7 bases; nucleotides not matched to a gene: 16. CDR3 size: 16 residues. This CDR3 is CARTRRSSGRGLEQYF. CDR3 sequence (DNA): TGCGCCAGAACAAGGCGGTCTAGCGGGAGGGGACTTGAGCAGTACTTC.

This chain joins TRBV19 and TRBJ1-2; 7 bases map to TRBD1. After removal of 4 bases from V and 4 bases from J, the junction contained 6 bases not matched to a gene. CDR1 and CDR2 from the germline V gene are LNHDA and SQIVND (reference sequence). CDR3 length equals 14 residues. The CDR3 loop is CASSTRDSFYGYTF. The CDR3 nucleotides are TGTGCCAGTAGTACTCGGGACAGTTTCTATGGCTACACCTTC.

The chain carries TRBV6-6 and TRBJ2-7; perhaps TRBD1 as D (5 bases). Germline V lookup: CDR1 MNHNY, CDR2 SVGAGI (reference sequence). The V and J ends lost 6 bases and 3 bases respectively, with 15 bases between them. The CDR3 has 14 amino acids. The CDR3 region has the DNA TGTGCCAGCAGCCGGCCGGACATTTTCTACGAGCAGTACTTC. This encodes CASSRPDIFYEQYF.

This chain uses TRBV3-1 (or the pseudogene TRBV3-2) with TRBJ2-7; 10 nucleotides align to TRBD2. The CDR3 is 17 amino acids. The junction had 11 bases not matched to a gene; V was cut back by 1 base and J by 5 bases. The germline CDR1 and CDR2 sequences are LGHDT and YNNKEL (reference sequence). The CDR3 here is CASSQGRVAGGFDEQYF. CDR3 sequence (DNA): TGTGCCAGCAGCCAAGGACGTGTAGCGGGAGGATTCGACGAGCAGTACTTC.

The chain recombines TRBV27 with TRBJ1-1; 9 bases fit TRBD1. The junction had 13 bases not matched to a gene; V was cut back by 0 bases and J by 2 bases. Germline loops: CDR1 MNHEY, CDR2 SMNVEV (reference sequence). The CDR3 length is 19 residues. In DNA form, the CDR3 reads TGTGCCAGCAGTTTATCGAGAATAGGACAGGGGACTTACAACACTGAAGCTTTCTTT. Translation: CASSLSRIGQGTYNTEAFF.

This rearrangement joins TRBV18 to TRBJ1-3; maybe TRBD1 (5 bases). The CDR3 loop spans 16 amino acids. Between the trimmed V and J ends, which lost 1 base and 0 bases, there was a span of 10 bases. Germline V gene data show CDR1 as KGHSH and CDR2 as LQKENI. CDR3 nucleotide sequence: TGTGCCAGCTCACCACAGAGCCAGGGCTCTGGAAACACCATATATTTT. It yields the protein CASSPQSQGSGNTIYF.

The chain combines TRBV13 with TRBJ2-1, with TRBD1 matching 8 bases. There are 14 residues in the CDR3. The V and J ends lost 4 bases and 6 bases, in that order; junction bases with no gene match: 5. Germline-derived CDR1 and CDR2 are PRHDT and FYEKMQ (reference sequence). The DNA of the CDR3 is TGTGCCAGCAGCTACCAGGGGGCGGTCAATGAGCAGTTCTTC. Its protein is CASSYQGAVNEQFF.

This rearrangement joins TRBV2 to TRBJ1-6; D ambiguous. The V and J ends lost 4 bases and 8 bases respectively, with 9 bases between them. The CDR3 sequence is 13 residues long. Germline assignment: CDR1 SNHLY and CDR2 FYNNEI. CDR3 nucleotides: TGTGCCAGCAGTGGCGAAGCGGATTCACCCCTCCACTTT. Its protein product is CASSGEADSPLHF.

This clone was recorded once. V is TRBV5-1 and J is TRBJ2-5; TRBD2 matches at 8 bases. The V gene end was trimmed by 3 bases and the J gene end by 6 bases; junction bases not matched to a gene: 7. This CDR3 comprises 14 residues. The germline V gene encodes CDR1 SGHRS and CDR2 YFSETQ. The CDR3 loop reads CASSSGLVGKTQYF. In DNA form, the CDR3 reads TGCGCCAGCAGCTCGGGACTAGTTGGGAAGACCCAGTACTTC. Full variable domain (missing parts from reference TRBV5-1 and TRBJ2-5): KAGVTQTPRYLIKTRGQQVTLSCSPISGHRSVSWYQQTPGQGLQFLFEYFSETQRNKGNFPGRFSGRQFSNSRSEMNVSTLELGDSALYLCASSSGLVGKTQYFGPGTRLLVL.

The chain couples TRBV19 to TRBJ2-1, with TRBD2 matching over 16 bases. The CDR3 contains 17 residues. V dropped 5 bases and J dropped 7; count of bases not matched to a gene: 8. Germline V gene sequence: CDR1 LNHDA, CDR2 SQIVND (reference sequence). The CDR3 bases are TGTGCCAGTAGTCGTCCGGGACTAGCGGGAGGGAGTAATGAGCAGTTCTTC. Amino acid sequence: CASSRPGLAGGSNEQFF. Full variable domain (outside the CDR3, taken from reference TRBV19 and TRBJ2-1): DGGITQSPKYLFRKEGQNVTLSCEQNLNHDAMYWYRQDPGQGLRLIYYSQIVNDFQKGDIAEGYSVSREKKESFPLTVTSAQKNPTAFYLCASSRPGLAGGSNEQFFGPGTRLTVL.

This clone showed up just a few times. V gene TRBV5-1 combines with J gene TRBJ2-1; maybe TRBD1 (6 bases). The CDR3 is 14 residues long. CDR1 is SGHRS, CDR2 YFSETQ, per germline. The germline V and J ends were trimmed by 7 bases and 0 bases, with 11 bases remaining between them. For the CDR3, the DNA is TGCGCCAGCCAACAGGGTCCCTCCTACAATGAGCAGTTCTTC. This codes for CASQQGPSYNEQFF.

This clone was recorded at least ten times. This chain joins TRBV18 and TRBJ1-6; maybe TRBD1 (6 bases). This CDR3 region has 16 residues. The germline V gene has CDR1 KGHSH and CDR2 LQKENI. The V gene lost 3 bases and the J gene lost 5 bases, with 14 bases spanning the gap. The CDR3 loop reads CASSPFETGDNSPLHF. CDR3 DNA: TGTGCCAGCTCACCTTTTGAGACAGGAGATAATTCACCCCTCCACTTT.

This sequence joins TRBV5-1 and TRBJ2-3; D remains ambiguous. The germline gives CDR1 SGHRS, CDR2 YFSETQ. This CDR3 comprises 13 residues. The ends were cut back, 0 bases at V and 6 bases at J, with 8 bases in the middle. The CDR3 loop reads CASSLVGPDTQYF. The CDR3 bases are TGCGCCAGCAGCTTGGTTGGGCCCGATACGCAGTATTTT. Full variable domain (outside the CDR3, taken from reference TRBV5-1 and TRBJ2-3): KAGVTQTPRYLIKTRGQQVTLSCSPISGHRSVSWYQQTPGQGLQFLFEYFSETQRNKGNFPGRFSGRQFSNSRSEMNVSTLELGDSALYLCASSLVGPDTQYFGPGTRLTVL.

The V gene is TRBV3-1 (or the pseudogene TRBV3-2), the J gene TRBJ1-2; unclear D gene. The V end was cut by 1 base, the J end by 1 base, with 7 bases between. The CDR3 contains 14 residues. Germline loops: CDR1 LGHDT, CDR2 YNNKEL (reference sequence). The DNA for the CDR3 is TGTGCCAGCAGCCAAGTTAGTCTTAACTATGGCTACACCTTC. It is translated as CASSQVSLNYGYTF.

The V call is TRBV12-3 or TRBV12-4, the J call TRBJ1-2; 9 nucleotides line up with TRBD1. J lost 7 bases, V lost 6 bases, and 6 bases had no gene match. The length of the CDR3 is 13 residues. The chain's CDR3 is CASSRTGERGYTF. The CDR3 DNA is TGTGCCAGCAGCCGGACAGGGGAACGTGGCTACACCTTC.

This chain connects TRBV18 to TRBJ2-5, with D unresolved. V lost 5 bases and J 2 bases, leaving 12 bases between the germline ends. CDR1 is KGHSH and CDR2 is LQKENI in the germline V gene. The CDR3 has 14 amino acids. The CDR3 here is CASSINRDQETQYF. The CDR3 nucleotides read TGTGCCAGCTCAATCAACAGAGATCAAGAGACCCAGTACTTC.

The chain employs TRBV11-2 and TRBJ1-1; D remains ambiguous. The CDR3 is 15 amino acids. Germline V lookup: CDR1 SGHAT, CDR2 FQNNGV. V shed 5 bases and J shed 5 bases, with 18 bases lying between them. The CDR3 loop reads CASSPRYNLGTEAFF. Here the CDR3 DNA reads TGTGCCAGCAGCCCCCGATATAATCTCGGGACTGAAGCTTTCTTT.

CDR3 sequence reads: CASSLVLGSTDTQYF. The CDR3 nucleotides read TGCGCCAGCAGCTTGGTTTTGGGCAGCACAGATACGCAGTATTTT. The chain is built from TRBV5-1 and TRBJ2-3; no reliable D call. The germline gives CDR1 SGHRS, CDR2 YFSETQ. V dropped 0 bases and J dropped 0 bases, with 8 bases sitting between them. The CDR3 spans 15 residues. Supplemented by reference TRBV5-1 and TRBJ2-3, the full variable domain reads KAGVTQTPRYLIKTRGQQVTLSCSPISGHRSVSWYQQTPGQGLQFLFEYFSETQRNKGNFPGRFSGRQFSNSRSEMNVSTLELGDSALYLCASSLVLGSTDTQYFGPGTRLTVL.

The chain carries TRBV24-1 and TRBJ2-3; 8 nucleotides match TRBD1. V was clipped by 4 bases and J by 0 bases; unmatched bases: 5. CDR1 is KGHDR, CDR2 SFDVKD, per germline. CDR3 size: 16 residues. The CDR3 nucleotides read TGTGCCACCAGTGACCCGGACAGGGCCAGCACAGATACGCAGTATTTT. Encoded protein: CATSDPDRASTDTQYF.

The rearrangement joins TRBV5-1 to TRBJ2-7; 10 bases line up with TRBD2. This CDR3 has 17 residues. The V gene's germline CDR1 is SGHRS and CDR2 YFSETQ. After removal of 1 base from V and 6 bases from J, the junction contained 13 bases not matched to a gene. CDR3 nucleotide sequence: TGCGCCAGCAGCTTGAGACTAGCGGGCTATCAGACCCTCGAGCAGTACTTC. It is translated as CASSLRLAGYQTLEQYF.

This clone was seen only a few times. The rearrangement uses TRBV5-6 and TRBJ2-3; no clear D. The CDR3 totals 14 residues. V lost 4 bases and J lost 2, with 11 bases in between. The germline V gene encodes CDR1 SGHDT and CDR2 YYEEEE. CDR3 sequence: CASSIAAPTDTQYF. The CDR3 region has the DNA TGTGCCAGCAGCATCGCGGCCCCCACAGATACGCAGTATTTT. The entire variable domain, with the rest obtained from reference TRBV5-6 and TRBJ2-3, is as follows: DAGVTQSPTHLIKTRGQQVTLRCSPKSGHDTVSWYQQALGQGPQFIFQYYEEEERQRGNFPDRFSGHQFPNYSSELNVNALLLGDSALYLCASSIAAPTDTQYFGPGTRLTVL.

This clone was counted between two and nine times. The CDR3 region has the DNA TGTGCCAGCAGCTCGGGACAGGGGATACTATCTGGAAACACCATATATTTT. Amino acids: CASSSGQGILSGNTIYF. This chain uses TRBV5-5 with TRBJ1-3, with 10 bases identical to TRBD1. Germline trimming cut 3 bases from V and 1 base from J; bases unmatched to any gene: 7. The CDR3 is 17 amino acids. Germline values: CDR1 SGHKS, CDR2 YYEKEE (reference sequence).